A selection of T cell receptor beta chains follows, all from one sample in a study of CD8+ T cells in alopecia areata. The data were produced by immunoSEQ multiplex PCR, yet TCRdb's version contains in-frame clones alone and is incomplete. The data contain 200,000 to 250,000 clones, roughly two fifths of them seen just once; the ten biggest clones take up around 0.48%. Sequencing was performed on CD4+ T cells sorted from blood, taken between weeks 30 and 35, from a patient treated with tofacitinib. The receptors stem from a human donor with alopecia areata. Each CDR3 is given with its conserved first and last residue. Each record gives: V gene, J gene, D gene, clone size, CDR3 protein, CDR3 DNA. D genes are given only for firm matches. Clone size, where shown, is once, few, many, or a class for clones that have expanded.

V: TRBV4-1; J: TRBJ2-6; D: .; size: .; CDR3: CASSQDGEVLSGANVLTF; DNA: TGCGCCAGCAGCCAAGATGGGGAAGTACTTTCTGGGGCCAACGTCCTGACTTTC
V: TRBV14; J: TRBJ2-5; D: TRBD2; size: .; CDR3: CASSLGLAGVKETQYF; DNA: TGTGCCAGCAGCCTGGGACTAGCGGGAGTAAAAGAGACCCAGTACTTC
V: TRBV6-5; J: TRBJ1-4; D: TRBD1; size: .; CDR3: CASSPGQGLGEKLFF; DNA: TGTGCCAGCAGTCCCGGACAGGGTTTAGGTGAAAAACTGTTTTTT
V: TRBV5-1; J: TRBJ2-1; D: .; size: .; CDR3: CASSVRLTYNEQFF; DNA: TGCGCCAGCAGCGTCCGACTGACCTACAATGAGCAGTTCTTC
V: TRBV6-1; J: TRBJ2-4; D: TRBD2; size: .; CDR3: CASSASGRDKNIQYF; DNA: TGTGCCAGCAGTGCTAGCGGGAGAGATAAAAACATTCAGTACTTC
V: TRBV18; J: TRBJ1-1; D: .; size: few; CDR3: CASSSRGLNTEAFF; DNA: TGTGCCAGCTCATCCAGGGGCTTGAACACTGAAGCTTTCTTT
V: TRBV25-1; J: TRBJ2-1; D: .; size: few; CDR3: CASSDRRNNEQFF; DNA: TGTGCCAGCAGTGATCGACGGAACAATGAGCAGTTCTTC
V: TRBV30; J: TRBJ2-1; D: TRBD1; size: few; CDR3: CAWSGTGYGEQFF; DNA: TGTGCCTGGAGTGGGACAGGGTATGGTGAGCAGTTCTTC
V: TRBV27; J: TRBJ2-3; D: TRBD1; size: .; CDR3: CASSPLGLGQGRTDTQYF; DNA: TGTGCCAGCAGTCCCCTCGGTTTAGGACAGGGCCGTACAGATACGCAGTATTTT
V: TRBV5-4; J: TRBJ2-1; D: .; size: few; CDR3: CASSLAPNEQFF; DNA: TGTGCCAGCAGCTTGGCCCCGAATGAGCAGTTCTTC
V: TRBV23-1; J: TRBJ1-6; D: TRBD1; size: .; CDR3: CASSQSRDRVNSPLHF; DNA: TGCGCCAGCAGTCAATCGAGGGACAGGGTCAATTCACCCCTCCACTTT
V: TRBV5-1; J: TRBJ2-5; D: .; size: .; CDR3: CASSLRQQETQYF; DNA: TGCGCCAGCAGCTTGCGACAGCAAGAGACCCAGTACTTC
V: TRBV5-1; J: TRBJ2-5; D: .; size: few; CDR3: CASSLEGPKETQYF; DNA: TGCGCCAGCAGCCTGGAGGGACCGAAAGAGACCCAGTACTTC
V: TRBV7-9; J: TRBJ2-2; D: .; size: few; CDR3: CASSATDSYTGELFF; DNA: TGTGCCAGCAGCGCGACGGACAGCTACACCGGGGAGCTGTTTTTT
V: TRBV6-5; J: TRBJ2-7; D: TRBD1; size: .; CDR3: CASSYSVTGQSEQYF; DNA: TGTGCCAGCAGTTACTCGGTGACGGGACAGAGCGAGCAGTACTTC
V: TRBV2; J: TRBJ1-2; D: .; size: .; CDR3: CASRGPTGAADSYTF; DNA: TGTGCCAGCAGGGGACCTACGGGGGCGGCGGATAGCTACACCTTC
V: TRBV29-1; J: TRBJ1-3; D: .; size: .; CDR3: CSVAKMSAGGNRKYF; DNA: TGCAGCGTTGCGAAAATGTCGGCGGGGGGAAATCGCAAATATTTT
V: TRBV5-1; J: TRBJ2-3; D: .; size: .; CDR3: CASSLELTDTQYF; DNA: TGCGCCAGCAGCTTGGAACTCACAGATACGCAGTATTTT
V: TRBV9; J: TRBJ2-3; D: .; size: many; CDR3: CASSPDSTDTQYF; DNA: TGTGCCAGCAGCCCAGACAGCACAGATACGCAGTATTTT
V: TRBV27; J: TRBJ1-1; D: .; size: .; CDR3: CASSLQVRNTEAFF; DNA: TGTGCCAGCAGTTTGCAGGTTAGGAACACTGAAGCTTTCTTT
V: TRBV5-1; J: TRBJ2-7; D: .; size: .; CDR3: CASSLAAGSYEQYF; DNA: TGCGCCAGCAGCTTGGCCGCCGGCTCCTACGAGCAGTACTTC
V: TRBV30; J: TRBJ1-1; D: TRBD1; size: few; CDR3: CAWSGAGGLTEAFF; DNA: TGTGCCTGGAGTGGTGCAGGGGGCCTCACTGAAGCTTTCTTT
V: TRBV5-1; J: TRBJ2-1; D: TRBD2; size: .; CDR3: CASSLVTSGILGSSYNEQFF; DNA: TGCGCCAGCAGCTTGGTAACTAGCGGGATTCTTGGGAGCTCCTACAATGAGCAGTTCTTC
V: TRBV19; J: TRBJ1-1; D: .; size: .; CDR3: CASSSPTVNTEAFF; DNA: TGTGCCAGTAGTAGTCCGACAGTGAACACTGAAGCTTTCTTT
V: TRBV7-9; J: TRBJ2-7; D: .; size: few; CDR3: CASSLERDLQYF; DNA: TGTGCCAGCAGCTTGGAACGGGACTTGCAGTACTTC
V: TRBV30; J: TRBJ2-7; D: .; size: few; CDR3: CAWSPLSYEQYF; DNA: TGTGCCTGGAGTCCTCTTTCATACGAGCAGTACTTC
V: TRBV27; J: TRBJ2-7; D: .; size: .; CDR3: CASSLLPGTYYEQYF; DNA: TGTGCCAGCAGTCTACTCCCGGGGACGTACTACGAGCAGTACTTC
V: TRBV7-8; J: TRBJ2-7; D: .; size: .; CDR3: CASSSAYNKYF; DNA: TGTGCCAGCAGCTCCGCATATAACAAGTACTTC
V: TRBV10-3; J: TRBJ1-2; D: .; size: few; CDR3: CAISDRTANYGYTF; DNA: TGTGCCATCAGTGACAGGACGGCGAACTATGGCTACACCTTC
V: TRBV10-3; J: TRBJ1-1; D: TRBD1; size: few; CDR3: CAISVMDRRNTEAFF; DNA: TGTGCCATCAGTGTGATGGACAGGAGGAACACTGAAGCTTTCTTT
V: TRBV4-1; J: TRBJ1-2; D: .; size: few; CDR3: CASSLAAFQNYGYTF; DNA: TGCGCCAGCAGCCTAGCCGCTTTTCAAAACTATGGCTACACCTTC
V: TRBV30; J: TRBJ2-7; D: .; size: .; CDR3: CAWSGFGFHEQYF; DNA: TGTGCCTGGAGTGGATTTGGGTTCCACGAGCAGTACTTC
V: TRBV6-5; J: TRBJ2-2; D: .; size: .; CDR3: CASSPTNFGGELFF; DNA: TGTGCCAGCAGTCCAACTAACTTCGGCGGGGAGCTGTTTTTT
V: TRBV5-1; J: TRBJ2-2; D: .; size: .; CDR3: CASSLEGLATGELFF; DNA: TGCGCCAGCAGCTTGGAAGGGCTAGCGACCGGGGAGCTGTTTTTT
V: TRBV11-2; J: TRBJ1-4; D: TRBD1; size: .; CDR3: CASSRTGTNEKLFF; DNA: TGTGCCAGCAGCCGGACAGGGACTAATGAAAAACTGTTTTTT
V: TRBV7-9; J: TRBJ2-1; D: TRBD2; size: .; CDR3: CASSLRLADYNEQFF; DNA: TGTGCCAGCAGCTTAAGGCTAGCGGATTACAATGAGCAGTTCTTC
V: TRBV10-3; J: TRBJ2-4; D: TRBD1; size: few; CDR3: CAISEQMGQGIEVAKNIQYF; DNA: TGTGCCATCAGTGAGCAAATGGGACAGGGAATTGAGGTGGCCAAAAACATTCAGTACTTC
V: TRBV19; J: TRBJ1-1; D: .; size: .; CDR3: CASRQDRSNTEAFF; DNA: TGTGCCAGCCGCCAGGACAGATCGAACACTGAAGCTTTCTTT
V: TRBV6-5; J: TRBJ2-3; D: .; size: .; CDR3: CASSYEGMGADTQYF; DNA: TGTGCCAGCAGTTACGAGGGTATGGGTGCAGATACGCAGTATTTT
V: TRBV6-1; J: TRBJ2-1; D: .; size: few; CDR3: CASRGVGADEQFF; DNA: TGTGCCAGCAGGGGGGTGGGGGCAGATGAGCAGTTCTTC
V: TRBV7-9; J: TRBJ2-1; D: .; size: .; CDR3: CASSGGPLFYNEQFF; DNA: TGTGCCAGCAGTGGAGGGCCCTTGTTCTACAATGAGCAGTTCTTC
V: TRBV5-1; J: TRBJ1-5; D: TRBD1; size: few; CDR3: CASSLTETGGNQPQHF; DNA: TGCGCCAGCAGCCTGACCGAGACAGGGGGCAATCAGCCCCAGCATTTT